Listed here are 9 T cell receptor beta chains from one sample, sequenced in a study of blood T cell repertoires in COVID-19. The protocol was immunoSEQ multiplex PCR, while the TCRdb copy is restricted to in-frame clones and leaves out a portion. The table has tens of thousands of clones, 80% to 90% seen once. The sequencing input was peripheral blood. The receptors here all came from a human donor in a cohort sampled during active COVID-19.

The gene calls are TRBV2 and TRBJ2-1; TRBD2 matches at 13 bases. J was trimmed by 8 bases and V by 10 bases; bases with no gene match: 5. There are 13 residues in the CDR3. Germline V gene lookup returns CDR1 SNHLY and CDR2 FYNNEI. The CDR3: CATLAGGLDEQFF. CDR3 in DNA: TGTGCCACACTAGCGGGGGGGCTCGATGAGCAGTTCTTC.

The CDR3 DNA is TGTGCCAGCAGTGGGGGTGGGGGCAGGAACGAGCAGTACTTC. It codes for CASSGGGGRNEQYF. V is TRBV28 and J is TRBJ2-7; weak D call: TRBD1 (6 bases). Germline-derived CDR1 and CDR2 are MDHEN and SYDVKM. V was clipped by 5 bases and J by 5 bases, with 16 bases between them. This CDR3 region has 14 residues.

CDR3 coding DNA: TGTGCCAGTAGTAGTATAGCGGGGGGACCCTCCTACGAGCAGTACTTC. Translated, it gives CASSSIAGGPSYEQYF. J is TRBJ2-7 and V is TRBV19; 10 positions agree with TRBD2. Per the germline V gene, CDR1 is LNHDA and CDR2 is SQIVND (reference sequence). V shed 4 bases, J shed 0 bases, and the junction held 6 bases outside the gene matches. The CDR3 runs to 16 residues.

CDR3 residues: CASSDKRTTDTQYF. The DNA of the CDR3 is TGTGCCAGCAGTGATAAGCGGACCACAGATACGCAGTATTTT. The chain combines TRBV6-1 with TRBJ2-3; perhaps TRBD2 as D (5 bases). The CDR3 runs to 14 residues. The germline V gene encodes CDR1 MNHNS and CDR2 SASEGT. The V end was cut by 3 bases, the J end by 2 bases, with 9 bases between.

The CDR3 DNA reads TGTGCCAGCAGCGCTCGACAGGGAAACAAAAACATTCAGTACTTC. Its translation is CASSARQGNKNIQYF. V and J are TRBV3-1 (or the pseudogene TRBV3-2) and TRBJ2-4; 7 nucleotides line up with TRBD1. In germline, CDR1 is LGHDT, CDR2 YNNKEL (reference sequence). CDR3 size: 15 residues. Trimming at V came to 5 bases and at J to 3 bases, leaving 7 bases not matched to a gene.

This clone appeared once. This chain joins TRBV24-1 and TRBJ2-1, with 7 bases aligning to TRBD1. Germline V gene sequence: CDR1 KGHDR, CDR2 SFDVKD. This CDR3 is 13 amino acids long. The J segment lost 8 bases and the V segment lost 12 bases, leaving 12 bases of the junction unmatched. The CDR3 reads CASLQGTFDEQFF. CDR3 DNA: TGTGCCTCGCTACAGGGGACCTTCGATGAGCAGTTCTTC.

V usage is TRBV6-6 and J usage is TRBJ2-3; possible D gene TRBD1, 5 bases. Trimming pared 5 bases from V and 1 base from J, leaving 10 bases between. Germline-derived CDR1 and CDR2 are MNHNY and SVGAGI (reference sequence). There are 14 residues in the CDR3. CDR3: CASSVRDGTDTQYF. The CDR3 region has the DNA TGTGCCAGCAGTGTCAGGGATGGCACAGATACGCAGTATTTT.

The chain couples TRBV6-5 to TRBJ2-7; perhaps TRBD1 as D (5 bases). The V end was cut by 6 bases, the J end by 3 bases, with 18 bases between. CDR3 length equals 15 residues. From germline, CDR1 is MNHEY and CDR2 SVGAGI. This CDR3 reads CASSKIPRVVYEQYF. For the CDR3, the DNA is TGTGCCAGCAGCAAGATACCCAGGGTAGTCTACGAGCAGTACTTC.

This chain links TRBV7-2 with TRBJ2-1; tentatively, D is TRBD1 (6 bases). The germline V and J ends were trimmed by 1 base and 4 bases, with 11 bases remaining between them. Germline V gene lookup returns CDR1 SGHTA and CDR2 FQGNSA. The CDR3 consists of 15 residues. The CDR3 loop is CASSLVQGIYNEQFF. The CDR3 nucleotides read TGTGCCAGCAGCTTAGTACAGGGAATTTACAATGAGCAGTTCTTC. Drawing the rest from reference TRBV7-2 and TRBJ2-1, the complete variable domain is GAGVSQSPSNKVTEKGKDVELRCDPISGHTALYWYRQSLGQGLEFLIYFQGNSAPDKSGLPSDRFSAERTGGSVSTLTIQRTQQEDSAVYLCASSLVQGIYNEQFFGPGTRLTVL.